This T cell receptor (beta chain) was recovered during a study of T cell repertoires in cytomegalovirus infection. In the study overall: Shared public TCR beta signatures pointed to both CMV infection and a matching HLA type.

TCRdb itself ran the reads through MiXCR, one entry per CDR3 protein. The table records under 350,000 distinct CDR3 sequences, 8% to 10% of them present only once. Overall study findings and caveats: CMV-specific TCR beta clonotypes restricted by HLA-C were the ones dominating the ex vivo response. People with CMV and the relevant HLA were identified by cumulative public TCR beta family frequency.

The CDR3 runs to 14 residues. The germline V gene encodes CDR1 MNHNS and CDR2 SASEGT. With 5 bases removed from V and 8 bases from J, the gap between germline ends came to 16 bases. This clonotype was seen only a few times. Its antigen is still unknown. The source is a human donor in good health (CMV status not recorded). Some clones in this sample may be carry-over from other donors' samples. The sequencing input was PBMCs. The chain couples TRBV6-1 to TRBJ2-1; no firm D call. CDR3 sequence: CASSLQSRSDEQFF. The CDR3 DNA reads as TGTGCCAGCAGTCTTCAGTCCCGCAGCGATGAGCAGTTCTTC.